Described below is a single TCR beta chain sequence and its context. These data come from a study of radiotherapy plus CTLA-4 blockade in lung cancer. As for the study in general: Of the patients, about 20% showed objective responses and roughly 31% attained disease control.

Germline CDR1 is LNHDA and CDR2 is SQIVND (reference sequence). This CDR3 spans 15 amino acids. V lost 7 bases, J lost 0 bases, and 7 bases stayed unmatched. The table came from immunoSEQ multiplex PCR; TCRdb's copy has only in-frame clones and leaves some out. The sample consists of 40,000 to 55,000 clones, approximately 86% of them appearing once. This receptor was obtained from a human donor with non-small cell lung cancer that progressed on radiotherapy plus ipilimumab. Some clones in this sample may be carry-over from other donors' samples. This specimen consisted of peripheral blood, obtained from a patient treated with radiotherapy plus ipilimumab. The chain couples TRBV19 to TRBJ1-1; 8 bases map to TRBD1. The CDR3 sequence is CASTGQGFLNTEAFF. In DNA, the CDR3 is TGTGCCAGTACCGGACAGGGCTTTCTGAACACTGAAGCTTTCTTT.